The sequence of this TCR beta chain was determined in a study of T cell repertoires in cytomegalovirus infection. Study-wide results and limits: Clonotypes of TCR beta that were HLA-C-restricted and CMV-specific dominated the ex vivo response.

A note on this clonotype: The antigen remains unidentified.

TCRdb redid the calling of the reads with MiXCR, one entry per CDR3 protein. The repertoire consists of 210,000 or so distinct CDR3 sequences, with about 7% occurring once and the leading ten covering 5.5% to 6.5%. Trimming took 0 bases from V and 3 from J; bases not matched to a gene: 7. The germline CDR1 and CDR2 sequences are LGHNA and YSLEER. The CDR3 length is 17 residues. The V call is TRBV4-3, the J call TRBJ2-3, with 9 bases fitting TRBD2. This clonotype originated in a human donor in good health (CMV status not recorded). Some clones in this sample may be carry-over from other donors' samples. The source material was PBMCs. The CDR3 region is CASSQDSVAGVTDTQYF. CDR3 nucleotides: TGCGCCAGCAGCCAAGATTCGGTAGCGGGGGTGACAGATACGCAGTATTTT.